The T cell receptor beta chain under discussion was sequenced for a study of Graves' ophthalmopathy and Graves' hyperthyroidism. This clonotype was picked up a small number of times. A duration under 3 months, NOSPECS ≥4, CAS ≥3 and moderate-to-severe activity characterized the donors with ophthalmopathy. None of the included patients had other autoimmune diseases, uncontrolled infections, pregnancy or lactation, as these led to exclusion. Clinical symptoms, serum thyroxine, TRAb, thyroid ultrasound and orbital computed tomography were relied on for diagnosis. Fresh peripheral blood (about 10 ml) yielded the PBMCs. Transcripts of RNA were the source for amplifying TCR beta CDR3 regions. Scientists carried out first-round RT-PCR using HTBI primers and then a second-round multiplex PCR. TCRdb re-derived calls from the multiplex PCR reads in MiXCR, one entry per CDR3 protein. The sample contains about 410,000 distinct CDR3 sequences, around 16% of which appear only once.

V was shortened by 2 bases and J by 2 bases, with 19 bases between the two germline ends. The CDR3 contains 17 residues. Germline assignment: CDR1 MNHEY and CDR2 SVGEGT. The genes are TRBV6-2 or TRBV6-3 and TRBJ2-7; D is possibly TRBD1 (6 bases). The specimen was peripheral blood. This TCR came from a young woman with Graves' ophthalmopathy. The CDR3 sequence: CASSYGSIRGSTYEQYF. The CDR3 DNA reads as TGTGCCAGCAGTTACGGATCGATAAGGGGGTCAACCTACGAGCAGTACTTC.